This T cell receptor beta chain stems from a study of blood T cell repertoires in COVID-19. Overall study: Sample material is recorded as cDNA or gDNA derived from T cells, B-cell-depleted T cells, or PBMCs.

Original handling: Amplified reference gene primers provided the basis for estimating nucleated cell counts. Measured with immunoSEQ multiplex PCR; TCRdb has only the in-frame clones, and not every one. The V and J calls and the clone size are those of that table, but D and trimming were determined from the DNA. The sample yields approximately 240,000 clones, about 93% seen once. V lost 5 bases and J lost 14; bases outside the gene matches: 5. Germline V gene lookup returns CDR1 MNHEY and CDR2 SVGEGT. This CDR3 comprises 11 residues. The receptor was isolated from a woman aged 18-29 years who had recovered from COVID-19. The V call is TRBV6-2 or TRBV6-3, the J call TRBJ2-1; 8 nucleotides agree with TRBD1. Sequences were obtained from PBMCs or T cells enriched from blood (not recorded which). The CDR3 loop is CASSLTGVKFF. CDR3 coding DNA: TGTGCCAGCAGTCTGACAGGGGTAAAGTTCTTC.